These 14 T cell receptor beta chains were all obtained from the same sample, sequenced in a study of blood T cell repertoires in COVID-19. The repertoire was sequenced with immunoSEQ multiplex PCR; TCRdb's copy has only in-frame clones and lacks some. Seen here are about 260,000 clones, about 80% observed once, and the top ten hold around 2%. The sample taken for sequencing was peripheral blood. The receptor set was obtained from a woman aged 80 or older with acute or convalescent COVID-19.

The CDR3 here is CASSYPRTSGGAGETQYF. CDR3 coding DNA: TGTGCCAGCAGTTACCCGAGGACTAGCGGGGGGGCAGGAGAGACCCAGTACTTC. This chain joins TRBV6-2 or TRBV6-3 and TRBJ2-5, with 15 bases that match TRBD2. The CDR3 runs 18 residues. The germline V gene encodes CDR1 MNHEY and CDR2 SVGEGT. J lost 4 bases, V lost 2 bases, and 8 bases had no gene match.

V gene TRBV28 combines with J gene TRBJ1-5, with D possibly TRBD1 on 5 matching bases. V lost 6 bases, J lost 2 bases, and 14 bases lay in between. The CDR3 covers 15 residues. Germline CDR1 is MDHEN and CDR2 is SYDVKM. This CDR3 is CASSAGGGGNQPQHF. For the CDR3, the DNA is TGTGCCAGCAGCGCGGGGGGGGGAGGCAATCAGCCCCAGCATTTT. Filled out from reference TRBV28 and TRBJ1-5, the complete variable domain reads DVKVTQSSRYLVKRTGEKVFLECVQDMDHENMFWYRQDPGLGLRLIYFSYDVKMKEKGDIPEGYSVSREKKERFSLILESASTNQTSMYLCASSAGGGGNQPQHFGDGTRLSIL.

The gene calls are TRBV19 and TRBJ1-2; unclear D gene. Trimming left V 3 bases short and J 7 bases short, with 12 bases between. Germline V gene lookup returns CDR1 LNHDA and CDR2 SQIVND (reference sequence). The CDR3 consists of 13 residues. The CDR3 loop reads CASSIPGSGGYTF. The DNA for the CDR3 is TGTGCCAGTAGTATTCCAGGATCAGGTGGCTACACCTTC.

The genes are TRBV5-1 and TRBJ1-4; 7 positions agree with TRBD1. V shed 3 bases, J shed 4 bases, and the junction held 6 bases outside the gene matches. The germline V gene has CDR1 SGHRS and CDR2 YFSETQ. This CDR3 spans 15 amino acids. The CDR3: CASSSGQTRNEKLFF. DNA of the CDR3: TGCGCCAGCAGCTCGGGACAGACTCGTAATGAAAAACTGTTTTTT.

The V call is TRBV19, the J call TRBJ2-6, with 7 nucleotides matching TRBD1. The CDR3 sequence is 16 residues long. J gave up 2 bases and V 5 bases, and 6 bases lay outside the gene matches. Germline V gene lookup returns CDR1 LNHDA and CDR2 SQIVND (reference sequence). CDR3 sequence: CASSVTGRPGANVLTF. The CDR3 nucleotides are TGTGCCAGTAGTGTGACAGGGCGCCCTGGGGCCAACGTCCTGACTTTC.

The CDR3 DNA sequence: TGTGCCAGCAGGAGGGCAGGAGGCACAGATACGCAGTATTTT. As protein: CASRRAGGTDTQYF. The V call is TRBV7-3, the J call TRBJ2-3, with D possibly matching TRBD2 (5 bases). V was clipped by 6 bases and J by 1 base, with 11 bases between them. Per the germline V gene, CDR1 is SGHTA and CDR2 is FQGTGA. The CDR3 is 14 amino acids.

Remarks on this clone: This specimen includes other DNA sequences encoding the same CDR3. This chain connects TRBV9 to TRBJ2-2; the match to TRBD2 covers 7 bases. The V segment lost 0 bases and the J segment 1 base; nucleotides outside the gene matches: 0. The CDR3 totals 15 residues. The germline V gene encodes CDR1 SGDLS and CDR2 YYNGEE. CDR3 DNA sequence: TGTGCCAGCAGCGTAGCGGGGGGGAACACCGGGGAGCTGTTTTTT. It translates to CASSVAGGNTGELFF.

V gene TRBV28 combines with J gene TRBJ2-4; D is possibly TRBD2 (6 bases). The CDR3 loop spans 17 amino acids. The V end lost 0 bases, the J end lost 4 bases, and 16 bases lay between the germline ends. CDR1 and CDR2 from the germline V gene are MDHEN and SYDVKM. CDR3 nucleotide sequence: TGTGCCAGCAGTTTATGGCACTGGAGGCGGGGTAAAAACATTCAGTACTTC. Translated, it gives CASSLWHWRRGKNIQYF.

This chain uses TRBV5-1 with TRBJ1-1, with TRBD1 matching over 8 bases. V trimming: 7 bases; J trimming: 4 bases; junction bases outside the gene matches: 6. Germline V gene sequence: CDR1 SGHRS, CDR2 YFSETQ. CDR3 size: 13 residues. CDR3 nucleotide sequence: TGCGCCAGCCTCGGACAGGGCGGCACTGAAGCTTTCTTT. Encoded protein: CASLGQGGTEAFF.

The chain recombines TRBV29-1 with TRBJ2-5, with TRBD1 matching over 7 bases. Germline-derived CDR1 and CDR2 are SQVTM and ANQGSEA. This CDR3 is 14 amino acids long. V trimming: 7 bases; J trimming: 3 bases; junction bases outside the gene matches: 11. Written as DNA, the CDR3 is TGCAGCGCCGCAAGGGACAGTACCGAAGAGACCCAGTACTTC. Protein product: CSAARDSTEETQYF.

This clone was seen a single time. V usage is TRBV19 and J usage is TRBJ1-2; 8 bases match TRBD1. This CDR3 comprises 14 residues. CDR1 and CDR2 from the germline V gene are LNHDA and SQIVND (reference sequence). V was clipped by 7 bases and J by 7 bases; unmatched bases: 11. The CDR3 nucleotides are TGTGCCAGTAACCCAGGACAGGGTTTATTTGGCTACACCTTC. This sequence encodes CASNPGQGLFGYTF.

The chain uses TRBV12-5 and TRBJ1-5; D is ambiguous. The CDR3 loop spans 20 amino acids. The V gene lost 3 bases and the J gene lost 5 bases, with 29 bases spanning the gap. The germline V gene encodes CDR1 LGHNT and CDR2 FRNRAP. In DNA, the CDR3 is TGTGCTAGTGGTTTCCTACCCCTCCTTGTCGGGGTAGTATCGGATCAGCCCCAGCATTTT. Its translation: CASGFLPLLVGVVSDQPQHF.

The rearrangement joins TRBV9 to TRBJ2-5, with 8 bases aligning to TRBD2. The CDR3 runs to 16 residues. Germline-derived CDR1 and CDR2 are SGDLS and YYNGEE. Trimming removed 1 base from V and 0 bases from J; junction bases left unmatched: 5. The DNA for the CDR3 is TGTGCCAGCAGCGTATCGGGCGGGGGGTACCAAGAGACCCAGTACTTC. Translation: CASSVSGGGYQETQYF.

This clone was seen once. This chain connects TRBV6-2 or TRBV6-3 to TRBJ2-5; perhaps TRBD2 as D (5 bases). V was trimmed by 4 bases and J by 13 bases, leaving 13 bases between them. This CDR3 has 11 residues. Germline CDR1 reads MNHEY; CDR2 reads SVGEGT. The CDR3 protein is CASSSAVPVYF. CDR3 DNA sequence: TGTGCCAGCAGTTCAGCGGTCCCCGTGTACTTC.